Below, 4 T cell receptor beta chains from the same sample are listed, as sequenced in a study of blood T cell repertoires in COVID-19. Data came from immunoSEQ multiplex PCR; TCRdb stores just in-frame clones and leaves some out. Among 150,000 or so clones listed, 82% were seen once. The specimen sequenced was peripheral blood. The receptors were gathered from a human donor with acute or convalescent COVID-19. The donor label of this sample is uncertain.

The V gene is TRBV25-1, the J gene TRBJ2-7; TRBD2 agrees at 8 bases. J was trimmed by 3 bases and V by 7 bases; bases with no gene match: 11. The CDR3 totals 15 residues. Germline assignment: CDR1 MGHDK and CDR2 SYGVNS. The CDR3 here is CASTGEGTRVYEQYF. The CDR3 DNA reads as TGTGCCAGCACCGGAGAGGGGACTAGAGTCTACGAGCAGTACTTC.

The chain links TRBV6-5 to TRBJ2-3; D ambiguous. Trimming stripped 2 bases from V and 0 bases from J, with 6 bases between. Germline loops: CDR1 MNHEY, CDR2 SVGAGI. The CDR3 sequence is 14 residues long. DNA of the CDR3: TGTGCCAGCAGTTACGACTTCAGCACAGATACGCAGTATTTT. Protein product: CASSYDFSTDTQYF.

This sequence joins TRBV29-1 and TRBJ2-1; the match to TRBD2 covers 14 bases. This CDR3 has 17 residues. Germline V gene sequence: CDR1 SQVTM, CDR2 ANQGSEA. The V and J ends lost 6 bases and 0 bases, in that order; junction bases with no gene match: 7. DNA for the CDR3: TGCAGCGTACCTCCGACTAGCGGGGGGGCCTCCTACAATGAGCAGTTCTTC. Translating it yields CSVPPTSGGASYNEQFF.

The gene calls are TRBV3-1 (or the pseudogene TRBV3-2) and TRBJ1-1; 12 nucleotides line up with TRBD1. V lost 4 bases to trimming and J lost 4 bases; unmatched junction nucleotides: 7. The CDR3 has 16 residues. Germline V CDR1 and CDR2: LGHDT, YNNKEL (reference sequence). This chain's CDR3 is CASSPGTGGGGTEAFF. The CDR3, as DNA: TGTGCCAGCAGCCCCGGGACAGGGGGCGGGGGCACTGAAGCTTTCTTT.